The 25 T cell receptor beta chains given below trace back to one sample, sequenced in a study of T cells after yellow fever vaccination. Using its own MiXCR run on the 5' RACE reads, TCRdb lists one record per CDR3 protein. This sample has hundreds of thousands of distinct CDR3 sequences, with around a sixth found just once. Sequenced here: PBMCs, sampled roughly 5 days after the first yellow fever vaccination. These TCRs come from a man aged 18-30 years who received the YFV17D yellow fever vaccine.

This clonotype appeared a few times. This sequence joins TRBV2 and TRBJ2-3; D remains ambiguous. Germline V gene lookup returns CDR1 SNHLY and CDR2 FYNNEI. V dropped 4 bases and J dropped 4 bases, with 15 bases sitting between them. The CDR3 contains 15 residues. CDR3 bases: TGTGCCAGCAGTGGCGACAAGATATCGGCAGATACGCAGTATTTT. Translation gives CASSGDKISADTQYF.

This chain connects TRBV2 to TRBJ2-1; no reliable D call. The CDR3 is 15 amino acids. Trimming left V 4 bases short and J 0 bases short, with 10 bases between. Germline CDR1 is SNHLY and CDR2 is FYNNEI. For the CDR3, the DNA is TGTGCCAGCAGTGTTGACAAGATCTCCTACAATGAGCAGTTCTTC. It encodes CASSVDKISYNEQFF.

This clonotype was found a few times. The rearrangement joins TRBV20-1 to TRBJ1-6, with 11 bases that match TRBD1. The junction had 4 bases not matched to a gene; V was cut back by 1 base and J by 8 bases. The CDR3 covers 15 residues. The germline V gene encodes CDR1 DFQATT and CDR2 SNEGSKA (reference sequence). CDR3 loop: CSARGMGQGDSPLHF. CDR3 bases: TGCAGTGCTAGAGGAATGGGACAGGGGGATTCACCCCTCCACTTT.

The chain combines TRBV20-1 with TRBJ1-5, with TRBD1 as a possible D gene (5 bases). Germline CDR1 reads DFQATT; CDR2 reads SNEGSKA (reference sequence). This CDR3 has 17 amino acids. Trimming shortened V by 1 base and J by 1 base, and 17 bases separated the two germline ends. CDR3 nucleotides: TGCAGTGCTAGAGCCGTCTCGGGGGTAAGGAGCAATCAGCCCCAGCATTTT. This sequence encodes CSARAVSGVRSNQPQHF.

The rearrangement links TRBV14 to TRBJ1-1; no clear D gene. The germline V gene has CDR1 SGHDN and CDR2 FVKESK. V was pared by 1 base and J by 5 bases, with 20 bases between. The CDR3 consists of 17 residues. The CDR3 sequence is CASSQVALGFRGTEAFF. The CDR3 nucleotides read TGTGCCAGCAGCCAAGTAGCATTGGGCTTTAGAGGTACTGAAGCTTTCTTT.

This clonotype was counted only a few times. The chain combines TRBV6-5 with TRBJ2-5; D gene unclear. The V gene lost 5 bases and the J gene lost 10 bases, with 14 bases spanning the gap. The germline gives CDR1 MNHEY, CDR2 SVGAGI. The CDR3 loop spans 12 amino acids. CDR3 bases: TGTGCCAGCAGTACCGCAAGGCGAAACCAGTACTTC. The encoded protein is CASSTARRNQYF.

This clonotype was counted a few times. V usage is TRBV6-5 and J usage is TRBJ2-3; D call uncertain. This CDR3 is built from 17 residues. V was pared by 4 bases and J by 8 bases, with 25 bases between. The germline V gene encodes CDR1 MNHEY and CDR2 SVGAGI. The CDR3 DNA reads as TGTGCCAGCAGTTTACTGCCTCAAAACCTACCACAGACTACGCAGTATTTT. Its protein product is CASSLLPQNLPQTTQYF.

The CDR3 loop reads CASSLAGQGRGAFF. Here the CDR3 DNA reads TGCGCCAGCAGCTTGGCGGGACAGGGTAGGGGCGCTTTCTTT. The V call is TRBV5-1, the J call TRBJ1-1; TRBD1 matches 9 bases. The CDR3 contains 14 residues. Germline-derived CDR1 and CDR2 are SGHRS and YFSETQ. V lost 0 bases to trimming and J lost 11 bases; unmatched junction nucleotides: 8.

The rearrangement uses TRBV14 and TRBJ1-2, with 9 nucleotides matching TRBD1. This CDR3 region has 15 residues. V dropped 4 bases and J dropped 4; count of bases not matched to a gene: 7. Germline V gene data show CDR1 as SGHDN and CDR2 as FVKESK. This CDR3 is CASSPEGTGSYGYTF. The CDR3 nucleotides read TGTGCCAGCAGCCCCGAAGGGACAGGGAGCTATGGCTACACCTTC.

This clonotype was counted many times. The V gene is TRBV6-2 or TRBV6-3, the J gene TRBJ2-7; D uncertain. Deletions cut 5 bases from V and 3 bases from J, with 11 bases between. Germline loops: CDR1 MNHEY, CDR2 SVGEGT. CDR3 length: 13 residues. The CDR3 sequence: CASSEPSLYEQYF. The CDR3 coding sequence is TGTGCCAGCAGTGAGCCCTCCCTCTACGAGCAGTACTTC.

This clonotype was picked up a small number of times. V is TRBV29-1 and J is TRBJ1-1; D remains ambiguous. V gave up 4 bases and J gave up 6 bases, with 9 bases separating them. The germline V gene has CDR1 SQVTM and CDR2 ANQGSEA. CDR3 length: 11 residues. CDR3 nucleotide sequence: TGCAGCGTTGTGATTGGGGCTGAAGCTTTCTTT. It is translated as CSVVIGAEAFF.

The count of this clonotype is one. The chain combines TRBV5-1 with TRBJ2-5, with TRBD2 identical over 10 bases. This CDR3 has 17 amino acids. Germline lookup yields CDR1 SGHRS and CDR2 YFSETQ. Trimming at V came to 1 base and at J to 1 base, leaving 7 bases not matched to a gene. CDR3 nucleotide sequence: TGCGCCAGCAGCTTGACGTTAGCGGGGGGACTCCAAGAGACCCAGTACTTC. Its translation is CASSLTLAGGLQETQYF. Looking up the rest from reference TRBV5-1 and TRBJ2-5 gives the full variable domain: KAGVTQTPRYLIKTRGQQVTLSCSPISGHRSVSWYQQTPGQGLQFLFEYFSETQRNKGNFPGRFSGRQFSNSRSEMNVSTLELGDSALYLCASSLTLAGGLQETQYFGPGTRLLVL.

The rearrangement uses TRBV28 and TRBJ2-2; D is possibly TRBD2 (6 bases). Germline CDR1 is MDHEN and CDR2 is SYDVKM. This CDR3 has 15 residues. V lost 5 bases and J 5 bases, leaving 15 bases between the germline ends. CDR3 sequence: CASSAGTSGTGELFF. CDR3 DNA: TGTGCCAGCAGTGCCGGGACTTCGGGAACCGGGGAGCTGTTTTTT.

This clonotype was found a few times. The V gene is TRBV4-3, the J gene TRBJ2-3; the D gene could be TRBD1 or TRBD2 (6 bases each). Trimming stripped 0 bases from V and 5 bases from J, with 15 bases between. Germline lookup yields CDR1 LGHNA and CDR2 YSLEER. CDR3 length: 16 residues. The CDR3 DNA follows: TGCGCCAGCAGCCAAGACGGGGGCATGACGGGAGATACGCAGTATTTT. Translated: CASSQDGGMTGDTQYF.

In the case of this clonotype: The junction does not match germline at one end; this may be a read error. The genes are TRBV28 and TRBJ2-4, with 7 nucleotides matching TRBD1. This CDR3 contains 12 residues. CDR1 and CDR2 from the germline V gene are MDHEN and SYDVKM. The CDR3 is CASSLRTGSPHF. The DNA of the CDR3 is TGTGCCAGCAGTTTAAGGACAGGTAGTCCCCACTTC. The variable domain in full, with the rest retrieved from reference TRBV28 and TRBJ2-4, is DVKVTQSSRYLVKRTGEKVFLECVQDMDHENMFWYRQDPGLGLRLIYFSYDVKMKEKGDIPEGYSVSREKKERFSLILESASTNQTSMYLCASSLRTGSPHFGAGTRLSVL.

The chain employs TRBV5-6 and TRBJ2-7; no clear D gene. The V end lost 2 bases, the J end lost 5 bases, and 11 bases lay between the germline ends. Germline CDR1 is SGHDT and CDR2 is YYEEEE. The CDR3 is made up of 13 amino acids. CDR3 region: CASSFGHEHEQYV. The CDR3 DNA follows: TGTGCCAGCAGCTTTGGGCACGAGCACGAGCAGTACGTC.

The chain uses TRBV29-1 and TRBJ2-5; D might be TRBD1 (6 bases). V was shortened by 2 bases and J by 4 bases, with 8 bases between the two germline ends. Germline CDR1 reads SQVTM; CDR2 reads ANQGSEA. The CDR3 has 12 amino acids. In DNA form, the CDR3 reads TGCAGCGTTGAAAAAGGGGGAGAGACCCAGTACTTC. It is translated as CSVEKGGETQYF.

This clonotype was observed at least ten times. The chain recombines TRBV12-3 or TRBV12-4 with TRBJ2-3, with TRBD2 matching 10 bases. This CDR3 has 16 residues. After removal of 3 bases from V and 5 bases from J, the junction contained 8 bases not matched to a gene. CDR3 DNA: TGTGCCAGCAGTTTCCCACTAGCGGGGTATTTAGATACGCAGTATTTT. Its translation is CASSFPLAGYLDTQYF.

The V and J genes are TRBV19 and TRBJ2-7; D unresolved. The CDR3 runs 13 residues. V was pared by 2 bases and J by 3 bases, with 8 bases between. Per germline, CDR1 LNHDA and CDR2 SQIVND (reference sequence). The CDR3: CASSINAIYEQYF. The CDR3 DNA reads TGTGCCAGTAGTATAAACGCCATCTACGAGCAGTACTTC. The variable domain in full, with the rest retrieved from reference TRBV19 and TRBJ2-7, is DGGITQSPKYLFRKEGQNVTLSCEQNLNHDAMYWYRQDPGQGLRLIYYSQIVNDFQKGDIAEGYSVSREKKESFPLTVTSAQKNPTAFYLCASSINAIYEQYFGPGTRLTVT.

This clonotype occurred a few times. The CDR3 sequence is CASRASTDTQYF. The CDR3 region has the DNA TGTGCCAGCAGGGCTAGCACAGATACGCAGTATTTT. V and J are TRBV6-6 and TRBJ2-3; no definite D call. Germline CDR1 MNHNY, CDR2 SVGAGI (reference sequence). The germline V and J ends were trimmed by 6 bases and 0 bases, with 4 bases remaining between them. The CDR3 contains 12 residues.

The chain is built from TRBV7-2 and TRBJ1-6; D is ambiguous. The CDR3 is 17 residues long. In germline, CDR1 is SGHTA, CDR2 FQGNSA. Trimming pared 1 base from V and 4 bases from J, leaving 14 bases between. The CDR3 nucleotides read TGTGCCAGCAGCTTAGTTTCCGCAGGAACTTATAATTCACCCCTCCACTTT. Its translation: CASSLVSAGTYNSPLHF.

This clonotype was observed a few times. V and J are TRBV29-1 and TRBJ2-7; D gene ambiguous. The V end was cut by 3 bases, the J end by 6 bases, with 12 bases between. Germline-derived CDR1 and CDR2 are SQVTM and ANQGSEA. The CDR3 is 12 amino acids. The CDR3 sequence is CSVELRYGEQYV. In DNA, the CDR3 is TGCAGCGTTGAGTTACGGTATGGCGAGCAGTACGTC.

This clonotype showed up just a few times. The chain links TRBV5-1 to TRBJ1-6, with D hard to call. V shed 1 base and J shed 10 bases, with 12 bases lying between them. The CDR3 totals 14 residues. CDR1 is SGHRS, CDR2 YFSETQ, per germline. The CDR3 DNA follows: TGCGCCAGCAGCTTGCGGGTGGAAGGGTCACCCCTCCACTTT. Translated, it gives CASSLRVEGSPLHF.

This clonotype was counted many times. Compared with germline, one end of the junction differs, possibly owing to a read error. V is TRBV3-1 and J is TRBJ2-3; D assignment may be TRBD1 or TRBD2 (6 bases each). Germline assignment: CDR1 LGHDT and CDR2 YNNKEL (reference sequence). This CDR3 is 14 amino acids long. CDR3 sequence reads: CASSQGGRTDTQYF. The CDR3 region has the DNA TGCGCCAGCAGCCAAGGGGGGCGCACAGATACGCAGTATTTT.

This clonotype occurred a few times. The rearrangement links TRBV5-1 to TRBJ2-3, with 11 bases fitting TRBD2. V was pared by 0 bases and J by 6 bases, with 18 bases of the junction left unmatched. This CDR3 spans 20 amino acids. Germline V CDR1 and CDR2: SGHRS, YFSETQ. The CDR3 reads CASSLALAGGTSGGSDTQYF. The CDR3 DNA is TGCGCCAGCAGCTTGGCCTTGGCAGGAGGGACTAGCGGAGGTAGCGATACGCAGTATTTT.